This entry lists 27 T cell receptor beta chains sequenced from one sample in a study of beta chain features in type 1 diabetes. The authors reverse transcribed all of the isolated RNA, so sequencing captured expressed TCRB transcripts. Produced via immunoSEQ multiplex PCR; TCRdb's table is partial and in-frame only. The sample records some 16,000 clones, less than 85% being singletons. General observations from the study: Shorter TCRB CDR3s, moderately but significantly so, marked every one of the four CD4+ subsets in Type 1 diabetes patients.

No antigens are known for them. Sample: stem cell memory CD4+ T cells from blood. These TCRs come from a woman younger than 35 with type 1 diabetes.

The J gene is TRBJ2-1, the V gene TRBV29-1; D is ambiguous. Germline CDR1 is SQVTM and CDR2 is ANQGSEA. The CDR3 sequence is 16 residues long. The ends were cut back, 3 bases at V and 2 bases at J, with 17 bases in the middle. The CDR3 here is CSVDVAAMSTYNEQFF. The CDR3 DNA reads as TGCAGCGTTGACGTGGCAGCGATGTCGACCTACAATGAGCAGTTCTTC.

J is TRBJ1-5 and V is TRBV10-3; possible D gene TRBD1, 6 bases. V dropped 6 bases and J dropped 4 bases, with 19 bases sitting between them. The CDR3 runs to 16 residues. Per germline, CDR1 ENHRY and CDR2 SYGVKD. In nucleotides, the CDR3 is TGTGCCATCAGCCAGGGGTCTCCTTTCGGAAATCAGCCCCAGCATTTT. Its translation: CAISQGSPFGNQPQHF.

The rearrangement links TRBV10-3 to TRBJ2-2, with D maybe TRBD2 (5 bases). CDR1 is ENHRY, CDR2 SYGVKD, per germline. Trimming shortened V by 0 bases and J by 5 bases, and 10 bases separated the two germline ends. The CDR3 loop spans 15 amino acids. The CDR3 reads CAISESYRGTGELFF. The CDR3 DNA follows: TGTGCCATCAGTGAGTCGTACCGAGGGACCGGGGAGCTGTTTTTT.

This chain links TRBV18 with TRBJ1-2; TRBD1 matches at 7 bases. V trimming: 0 bases; J trimming: 4 bases; junction bases outside the gene matches: 14. Germline CDR1 and CDR2: KGHSH and LQKENI. The CDR3 covers 18 residues. This CDR3 is CASSPPPGRGLYSYGYTF. For the CDR3, the DNA is TGTGCCAGCTCACCACCTCCGGGCAGGGGGTTATACAGCTATGGCTACACCTTC.

The V gene is TRBV5-6, the J gene TRBJ2-2, with a possible D match to TRBD2 (5 bases). V dropped 4 bases and J dropped 1 base, with 8 bases sitting between them. CDR1 and CDR2 from the germline V gene are SGHDT and YYEEEE. This CDR3 region has 14 residues. CDR3 bases: TGTGCCAGCAGCCCCGGACTGAACACCGGGGAGCTGTTTTTT. It translates to CASSPGLNTGELFF.

The chain uses TRBV10-1 and TRBJ2-3; TRBD2 is a possible D gene (5 bases). This CDR3 has 12 residues. CDR1 and CDR2 (germline): WNHNN, SYGVQD (reference sequence). Trimming removed 6 bases at V and 3 bases at J, with 7 bases between. The CDR3, as DNA: TGCGCCAGCAGCCCGGGGACAGATACGCAGTATTTT. The encoded protein is CASSPGTDTQYF.

The chain has TRBV28 and TRBJ2-7; 14 nucleotides agree with TRBD2. The CDR3 extends over 15 amino acids. V lost 6 bases, J lost 4 bases, and 5 bases stayed unmatched. In germline, CDR1 is MDHEN, CDR2 SYDVKM. The CDR3 bases are TGTGCCAGCAGCCAAGGGACTAGCGGGAGTTACGAGCAGTACTTC. As protein: CASSQGTSGSYEQYF.

V is TRBV18 and J is TRBJ2-7; 9 bases match TRBD1. Germline loops: CDR1 KGHSH, CDR2 LQKENI. The V segment lost 4 bases and the J segment 0 bases; nucleotides outside the gene matches: 4. The CDR3 has 15 residues. Here the CDR3 reads CASSLTGGSSYEQYF. The CDR3 DNA follows: TGTGCCAGCTCACTGACAGGGGGAAGCTCCTACGAGCAGTACTTC.

The J gene is TRBJ1-1, the V gene TRBV27, with 8 bases matching TRBD1. The trim removed 7 bases at V and 6 bases at J, leaving 10 bases unmatched. The CDR3 length is 14 residues. Per the germline V gene, CDR1 is MNHEY and CDR2 is SMNVEV (reference sequence). The CDR3: CASNRGDGRAEAFF. CDR3 in DNA: TGTGCCAGCAACAGGGGGGACGGTAGGGCTGAAGCTTTCTTT.

V and J are TRBV6-5 and TRBJ2-1, with TRBD1 as a possible D gene (6 bases). Germline CDR1 is MNHEY and CDR2 is SVGAGI. The CDR3 length is 15 residues. Between the trimmed V and J ends, which lost 2 bases and 1 base, there was a span of 9 bases. For the CDR3, the DNA is TGTGCCAGCAGTTACGGGGGCCGGTCCTACAATGAGCAGTTCTTC. Translation: CASSYGGRSYNEQFF.

V is TRBV7-2 and J is TRBJ2-5; 7 positions agree with TRBD2. With 2 bases clipped from V and 1 base from J, the junction kept 7 bases outside the gene matches. Germline values: CDR1 SGHTA, CDR2 FQGNSA. CDR3 length equals 16 residues. This chain's CDR3 is CASSLIPSGRQETQYF. The CDR3, as DNA: TGTGCCAGCAGCTTAATTCCTAGCGGCCGCCAAGAGACCCAGTACTTC.

The chain has TRBV5-1 and TRBJ2-7; a weak D match, TRBD1 (5 bases). Germline CDR1 is SGHRS and CDR2 is YFSETQ. The CDR3 consists of 14 residues. Trimming shortened V by 4 bases and J by 4 bases, and 15 bases separated the two germline ends. CDR3: CASSHTTTGYEQYF. DNA for the CDR3: TGCGCCAGCAGCCACACCACAACAGGTTACGAGCAGTACTTC.

The V and J genes are TRBV7-9 and TRBJ2-1; 9 bases are shared with TRBD2. V dropped 4 bases and J dropped 7; count of bases not matched to a gene: 8. There are 15 residues in the CDR3. CDR1 and CDR2 (germline): SEHNR, FQNEAQ (reference sequence). The CDR3 DNA sequence: TGTGCCAGCAGCTCCCATAGCGGGAGTAAGAATGAGCAGTTCTTC. Protein product: CASSSHSGSKNEQFF.

The chain joins TRBV5-4 to TRBJ1-4; D is unclear. Germline V gene data show CDR1 as SGHNT and CDR2 as YYREEE (reference sequence). V gave up 0 bases and J gave up 5 bases, with 11 bases separating them. The CDR3 covers 15 residues. The CDR3 DNA sequence: TGTGCCAGCAGCTTGGCCCCACAGTTCAATGAAAAACTGTTTTTT. Its translation: CASSLAPQFNEKLFF.

The rearrangement uses TRBV19 and TRBJ1-3; D is unresolved. The CDR3 extends over 15 amino acids. The V gene lost 1 base and the J gene lost 0 bases, with 7 bases spanning the gap. Germline assignment: CDR1 LNHDA and CDR2 SQIVND (reference sequence). CDR3 loop: CASSIGPSSGNTIYF. Written as DNA, the CDR3 is TGTGCCAGTAGTATAGGCCCGAGCTCTGGAAACACCATATATTTT.

The rearrangement joins TRBV12-5 to TRBJ1-4, with TRBD1 identical over 7 bases. The junction had 22 bases not matched to a gene; V was cut back by 0 bases and J by 0 bases. Germline V gene sequence: CDR1 LGHNT, CDR2 FRNRAP. The CDR3 runs to 23 residues. The CDR3 sequence is CASGLVQRGLLLLTDSTNEKLFF. CDR3 DNA: TGTGCTAGTGGTTTGGTACAGAGGGGGCTACTCCTACTGACCGATTCAACTAATGAAAAACTGTTTTTT.

The genes are TRBV18 and TRBJ2-2; TRBD2 matches 9 bases. The junction had 8 bases not matched to a gene; V was cut back by 3 bases and J by 0 bases. Per germline, CDR1 KGHSH and CDR2 LQKENI. The CDR3 runs to 18 residues. The CDR3 sequence: CASSPYFSGSANTGELFF. For the CDR3, the DNA is TGTGCCAGCTCACCCTACTTTAGCGGGAGTGCGAACACCGGGGAGCTGTTTTTT.

This clone has just a few counts. The chain carries TRBV7-9 and TRBJ2-1, with no clear D. V lost 5 bases and J 8 bases, leaving 22 bases between the germline ends. The CDR3 spans 16 residues. The germline CDR1 and CDR2 sequences are SEHNR and FQNEAQ (reference sequence). The DNA for the CDR3 is TGTGCCAGCAGCCCCTATCCCGGGTCATCGTCGGATGAGCAGTTCTTC. Its translation: CASSPYPGSSSDEQFF.

The rearrangement joins TRBV2 to TRBJ2-1; 7 bases align to TRBD2. This CDR3 region has 15 residues. In germline, CDR1 is SNHLY, CDR2 FYNNEI. J was trimmed by 2 bases and V by 4 bases; bases with no gene match: 5. In DNA, the CDR3 is TGTGCCAGCAGTGTCGGCGGGAGCGCCTACAATGAGCAGTTCTTC. This codes for CASSVGGSAYNEQFF. The full variable domain, with the rest looked up from reference TRBV2 and TRBJ2-1, is EPEVTQTPSHQVTQMGQEVILRCVPISNHLYFYWYRQILGQKVEFLVSFYNNEISEKSEIFDDQFSVERPDGSNFTLKIRSTKLEDSAMYFCASSVGGSAYNEQFFGPGTRLTVL.

The V and J genes are TRBV30 and TRBJ2-1; 10 bases map to TRBD2. The CDR3 spans 15 residues. The V gene's germline CDR1 is GTSNPN and CDR2 SVGIG (reference sequence). Germline trimming cut 2 bases from V and 8 bases from J; bases unmatched to any gene: 9. This CDR3 reads CAWSLGLAGVYEQFF. CDR3 nucleotides: TGTGCCTGGAGTCTCGGGCTAGCGGGAGTCTATGAGCAGTTCTTC.

The chain carries TRBV5-1 and TRBJ2-1, with 11 bases fitting TRBD2. V gave up 7 bases and J gave up 0 bases; unmatched junction bases: 3. CDR3 length equals 15 residues. Germline V CDR1 and CDR2: SGHRS, YFSETQ. The CDR3 DNA follows: TGCGCCAGCGGGACTAGCGGACCCTCCTACAATGAGCAGTTCTTC. It specifies CASGTSGPSYNEQFF.

This clone was seen a handful of times. The chain uses TRBV5-5 and TRBJ1-2; 9 nucleotides align to TRBD1. With V trimmed by 3 bases and J by 7 bases, 10 bases remained unmatched. There are 15 residues in the CDR3. Germline V gene lookup returns CDR1 SGHKS and CDR2 YYEKEE (reference sequence). The CDR3 DNA reads TGTGCCAGCAGCTATGGGACAGGGAGTCCAACTGGCTACACCTTC. This gives the protein CASSYGTGSPTGYTF.

The CDR3 is CASSLGPRLAGTYEQYV. CDR3 nucleotide sequence: TGTGCCAGCAGCTTAGGACCCCGACTAGCGGGGACCTACGAGCAGTACGTC. The rearrangement joins TRBV11-2 to TRBJ2-7, with 11 bases identical to TRBD2. The CDR3 consists of 17 residues. Germline loops: CDR1 SGHAT, CDR2 FQNNGV. Trimming removed 1 base from V and 2 bases from J; junction bases left unmatched: 7.

J is TRBJ1-5 and V is TRBV19; the D gene is possibly TRBD1 (5 bases). Germline values: CDR1 LNHDA, CDR2 SQIVND (reference sequence). This CDR3 spans 17 amino acids. V lost 5 bases to trimming and J lost 4 bases, with 21 bases between them. CDR3 amino acids: CASSPPQGRASNQPQHF. CDR3 DNA: TGTGCCAGTAGTCCGCCCCAGGGCAGGGCTTCGAATCAGCCCCAGCATTTT.

The chain uses TRBV6-1 and TRBJ2-5; TRBD2 agrees at 8 bases. The trim removed 3 bases at V and 3 bases at J, leaving 12 bases unmatched. Germline CDR1 reads MNHNS; CDR2 reads SASEGT. This CDR3 spans 17 amino acids. The CDR3 nucleotides read TGTGCCAGCAGTGAGGGTGGAGTAGCGGGAAAGGAAGAGACCCAGTACTTC. As protein: CASSEGGVAGKEETQYF.

V and J are TRBV2 and TRBJ2-1; no definite D call. The CDR3 contains 13 residues. Germline V gene data show CDR1 as SNHLY and CDR2 as FYNNEI. Trimming stripped 4 bases from V and 2 bases from J, with 6 bases between. CDR3 sequence reads: CASSAVPYNEQFF. The CDR3 coding sequence is TGTGCCAGCAGTGCCGTCCCCTACAATGAGCAGTTCTTC.

This clone was seen only a few times. V gene TRBV6-1 combines with J gene TRBJ1-4; 9 bases agree with TRBD1. CDR1 and CDR2 from the germline V gene are MNHNS and SASEGT. This CDR3 spans 15 amino acids. Unmatched junction bases numbered 6, after V lost 2 bases and J lost 8 bases. The CDR3 nucleotides read TGTGCCAGCAGTGAATTGGGACAGGGATTGGAAAAACTGTTTTTT. As protein: CASSELGQGLEKLFF.